This TCR beta chain was observed in a study of shared clonotypes between healthy human individuals. Produced via immunoSEQ multiplex PCR; TCRdb's table is partial and in-frame only. This sample has about 700,000 clones, with roughly 70% found just once. With regard to this clone: One end of the junction does not line up with germline, which may come from a read error.

CDR1 is LNHDA and CDR2 is SQIVND in the germline V gene (reference sequence). This CDR3 region has 16 residues. The source of this sequence is a woman aged 25 to 39 in good health. The sample was memory CD4+ T cells sorted from blood. Indicated subset: CD45RA-negative fraction. The chain combines TRBV19 with TRBJ1-4; TRBD1 is a possible D gene (5 bases). In DNA, the CDR3 is TGTGCCAGTAGTCTCGCAACCGGGACCGCTAACGAAAAACTGTTTTTT. Translated: CASSLATGTANEKLFF.